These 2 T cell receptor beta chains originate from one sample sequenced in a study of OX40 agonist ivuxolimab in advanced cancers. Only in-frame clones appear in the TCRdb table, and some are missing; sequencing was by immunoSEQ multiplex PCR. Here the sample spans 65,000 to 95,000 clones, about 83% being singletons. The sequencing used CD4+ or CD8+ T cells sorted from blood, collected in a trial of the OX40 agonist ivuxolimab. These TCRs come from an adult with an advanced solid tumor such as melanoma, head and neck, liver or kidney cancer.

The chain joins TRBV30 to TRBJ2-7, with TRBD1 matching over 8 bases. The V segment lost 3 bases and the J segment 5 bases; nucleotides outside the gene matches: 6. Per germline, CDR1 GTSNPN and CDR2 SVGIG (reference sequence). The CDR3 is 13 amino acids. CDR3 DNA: TGTGCCTGGAGACGGCAGGGGGCCGACGAGCAGTACTTC. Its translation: CAWRRQGADEQYF.

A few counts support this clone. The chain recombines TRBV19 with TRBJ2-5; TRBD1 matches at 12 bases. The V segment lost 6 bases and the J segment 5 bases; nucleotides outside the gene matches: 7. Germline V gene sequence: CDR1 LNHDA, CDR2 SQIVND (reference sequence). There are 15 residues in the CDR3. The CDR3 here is CASRTGTGGSETQYF. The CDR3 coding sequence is TGTGCCAGTAGGACCGGGACAGGGGGCTCTGAGACCCAGTACTTC.